This TCR beta chain originates from a study of post-analysis software for immune sequencing data. Study-wide findings and caveats: F measure grouped same-batch samples tightly together. Controls had significantly higher normalized Chao1 diversity than multiple sclerosis patients. TRBV segments more frequent in patients than in controls numbered about five and included TRBV5-6, TRBV5-1 and TRBV20-1.

As for this clonotype: Its matching antigen is unknown.

Unique molecular identifiers had been added to the TCR beta cDNA libraries. Yield was 450,000 to 650,000 cDNA molecules from roughly 0.93 to 9.6 million T cells. TCRdb used MiXCR to reprocess the PCR reads, holding one entry per CDR3 protein. In the table there are 740,000 or so distinct CDR3 sequences, 53% of which are singletons. The V gene end was trimmed by 4 bases and the J gene end by 3 bases; junction bases not matched to a gene: 23. Germline loops: CDR1 MGHRA, CDR2 YSYEKL. The CDR3 spans 20 residues. The origin of this receptor is a girl under 18 with multiple sclerosis. Sequencing used blood. The chain has TRBV4-1 and TRBJ2-7, with 8 bases fitting TRBD1. The CDR3 protein is CASSLLGTGVLPTRIYEQYF. CDR3 DNA sequence: TGCGCCAGCAGCCTCCTCGGGACAGGCGTACTTCCTACCCGCATCTACGAGCAGTACTTC.